This paragraph covers one T cell receptor beta chain sequence. The table came from immunoSEQ multiplex PCR; TCRdb's copy has only in-frame clones and leaves some out. The data hold over 300,000 clones, with 80% to 90% observed a single time. The data belong to a study of blood T cell repertoires in COVID-19. About the research overall: Samples of COVID-19 (acute and convalescent) were obtained from the United States, Italy and Spain. From T cells, B-cell-depleted T cells, or PBMCs came the material, which was cDNA or gDNA.

The CDR3 totals 18 residues. With V trimmed by 0 bases and J by 2 bases, 15 bases remained unmatched. Germline lookup yields CDR1 GTSNPN and CDR2 SVGIG (reference sequence). Cohort 3 donors counted as recovered after two negative PCRs, clearance, or resolved symptoms. The sequencing sample was made of PBMCs or T cells enriched from blood (not recorded which). The TCR sequence derives from a man aged 30-40 years who had recovered from COVID-19. The V call is TRBV30, the J call TRBJ1-2; 7 bases are a match to TRBD1. The CDR3 is CAWSVDNLGGASNYGYTF. The CDR3 DNA sequence: TGTGCCTGGAGTGTAGATAATTTAGGGGGCGCATCCAACTATGGCTACACCTTC.